The 19 T cell receptor beta chains reported below all come from one sample, sequenced in a study of T-cell reconstitution after alpha-beta-depleted transplantation in children. Unique molecular identifiers were incorporated during preparation of the TCRbeta library. Via MiXCR, TCRdb re-called the PCR reads, giving one row per CDR3 protein. The table includes about 610,000 distinct CDR3 sequences, 8% to 11% detected once. The specimen was PBMCs from the stem cell graft donor, collected from the stem cell graft. The receptor set was obtained from a human donor who donated a stem cell graft to a child with acute myeloid leukemia.

V and J are TRBV30 and TRBJ1-6; D is undetermined. V shed 4 bases and J shed 2 bases, with 9 bases lying between them. Germline values: CDR1 GTSNPN, CDR2 SVGIG (reference sequence). CDR3 length equals 14 residues. The CDR3 spells CAWKGGTYNSPLHF. The CDR3 region has the DNA TGTGCCTGGAAGGGCGGAACCTATAATTCACCCCTCCACTTT.

This clonotype was recorded at least ten times. CDR3 nucleotide sequence: TGTGCCAGCAGCGCCCAGGGACAGGGCGCAAGGCAGTATTTT. It encodes CASSAQGQGARQYF. The V and J genes are TRBV7-6 and TRBJ2-3; 9 bases are shared with TRBD1. Germline V gene data show CDR1 as SGHVS and CDR2 as FNYEAQ. V lost 5 bases, J lost 11 bases, and 11 bases stayed unmatched. This CDR3 spans 14 amino acids.

This clonotype was counted many times. The gene calls are TRBV20-1 and TRBJ2-2; 9 bases are a match to TRBD1. V lost 2 bases, J lost 7 bases, and 8 bases stayed unmatched. The CDR3 covers 15 residues. Germline CDR1 and CDR2: DFQATT and SNEGSKA (reference sequence). The CDR3: CSARPRTGAIGELFF. CDR3 DNA sequence: TGCAGTGCTAGACCCAGGACAGGGGCGATCGGGGAGCTGTTTTTT.

This clonotype has at least ten counts. V gene TRBV20-1 combines with J gene TRBJ2-1, with D possibly being TRBD2 (5 bases). CDR1 DFQATT and CDR2 SNEGSKA come from the germline V gene (reference sequence). V was trimmed by 3 bases and J by 6 bases, leaving 6 bases between them. The CDR3 covers 11 residues. DNA for the CDR3: TGCAGTGCTAGTCGGGGCAATGAGCAGTTCTTC. Residues: CSASRGNEQFF.

The CDR3 region is CASSQVGAVTYEQYF. In DNA form, the CDR3 reads TGCGCCAGCAGCCAAGTTGGAGCGGTGACCTACGAGCAGTACTTC. The chain carries TRBV4-3 and TRBJ2-7; D is possibly TRBD2 (5 bases). This CDR3 has 15 amino acids. Germline V CDR1 and CDR2: LGHNA, YSLEER. Trimming removed 1 base from V and 2 bases from J, with 12 bases in between.

The J gene is TRBJ2-3, the V gene TRBV30; 14 nucleotides align to TRBD2. The CDR3 totals 17 residues. V lost 2 bases, J lost 1 base, and 5 bases stayed unmatched. CDR1 and CDR2 from the germline V gene are GTSNPN and SVGIG (reference sequence). The CDR3 sequence: CAWSMGLAGVGTDTQYF. The CDR3 region has the DNA TGTGCCTGGAGTATGGGACTAGCGGGAGTCGGCACAGATACGCAGTATTTT.

The V call is TRBV20-1, the J call TRBJ1-5; 7 nucleotides line up with TRBD1. Germline V gene sequence: CDR1 DFQATT, CDR2 SNEGSKA (reference sequence). CDR3 length: 15 residues. V lost 5 bases, J lost 2 bases, and 9 bases stayed unmatched. The CDR3 DNA reads as TGCAGTGCTTCCGACAGGGTATCGGGCAATCAGCCCCAGCATTTT. This sequence encodes CSASDRVSGNQPQHF.

With regard to this clonotype: One end of the junction does not line up with germline, which may come from a read error. The chain employs TRBV7-9 and TRBJ2-7, with a tentative D call TRBD2 (6 bases). The CDR3 is 16 residues long. The germline V gene encodes CDR1 SEHNR and CDR2 FQNEAQ (reference sequence). DNA for the CDR3: TGTGCCAGCAGATTAGCGGAGGGGTGGGGTTCCTACGAGCAGTACTTC. Translation gives CASRLAEGWGSYEQYF. Full variable domain (remainder filled in from reference TRBV7-9 and TRBJ2-7): DTGVSQNPRHKITKRGQNVTFRCDPISEHNRLYWYRQTLGQGPEFLTYFQNEAQLEKSRLLSDRFSAERPKGSFSTLEIQRTEQGDSAMYLCASRLAEGWGSYEQYFGPGTRLTVT.

This clonotype was recorded many times. The chain couples TRBV6-1 to TRBJ2-7; TRBD2 matches 10 bases. The CDR3 consists of 14 residues. Germline V gives CDR1 MNHNS, CDR2 SASEGT. With 2 bases clipped from V and 4 bases from J, the junction kept 2 bases outside the gene matches. The CDR3 DNA reads TGTGCCAGCAGTGAAACTAGCGGGAAGTACGAGCAGTACTTC. It is translated as CASSETSGKYEQYF.

This clonotype was counted ten times or more. V is TRBV6-5 and J is TRBJ1-2, with 7 bases aligning to TRBD1. Germline lookup yields CDR1 MNHEY and CDR2 SVGAGI. V shed 1 base and J 4 bases; nucleotides not matched to a gene: 18. The length of the CDR3 is 19 residues. CDR3 region: CASSYYMPLQGSAGYGYTF. The DNA of the CDR3 is TGTGCCAGCAGTTACTATATGCCCCTACAGGGGAGTGCGGGCTATGGCTACACCTTC.

This clonotype appeared many times. The chain recombines TRBV6-5 with TRBJ2-4, with 7 nucleotides matching TRBD2. The CDR3 has 17 amino acids. With V trimmed by 0 bases and J by 2 bases, 7 bases remained unmatched. Germline CDR1 MNHEY, CDR2 SVGAGI. For the CDR3, the DNA is TGTGCCAGCAGTTACTCGTCACCGGGGGGTACCAAAAACATTCAGTACTTC. Its protein product is CASSYSSPGGTKNIQYF.

V gene TRBV18 combines with J gene TRBJ2-7; 7 bases line up with TRBD1. The junction had 4 bases not matched to a gene; V was cut back by 3 bases and J by 2 bases. The V gene's germline CDR1 is KGHSH and CDR2 LQKENI. The CDR3 covers 14 residues. CDR3 bases: TGTGCCAGCTCACCCACGGACAGGACCTACGAGCAGTACTTC. It yields the protein CASSPTDRTYEQYF. The variable domain in full, completed from reference TRBV18 and TRBJ2-7, reads NAGVMQNPRHLVRRRGQEARLRCSPMKGHSHVYWYRQLPEEGLKFMVYLQKENIIDESGMPKERFSAEFPKEGPSILRIQQVVRGDSAAYFCASSPTDRTYEQYFGPGTRLTVT.

In this sample, this clonotype turned up many times. The rearrangement uses TRBV20-1 and TRBJ2-5; 9 positions match TRBD1. The CDR3 extends over 13 amino acids. The germline V gene encodes CDR1 DFQATT and CDR2 SNEGSKA (reference sequence). V gave up 7 bases and J gave up 4 bases; unmatched junction bases: 7. The CDR3 DNA reads as TGCAGTGGACGGACAGGGGTACCAGAGACCCAGTACTTC. It is translated as CSGRTGVPETQYF.

This clonotype was seen at least ten times. The V gene is TRBV29-1, the J gene TRBJ2-1; 9 bases are shared with TRBD2. This CDR3 has 14 amino acids. V gave up 2 bases and J gave up 8 bases; unmatched junction bases: 7. Germline values: CDR1 SQVTM, CDR2 ANQGSEA. The CDR3 loop reads CSVESGREGDEQFF. CDR3 DNA sequence: TGCAGCGTTGAATCGGGGCGGGAGGGTGATGAGCAGTTCTTC.

The CDR3 spells CASSLKGQGFIQYF. The DNA of the CDR3 is TGTGCCAGCAGCTTAAAGGGACAGGGGTTCATTCAGTACTTC. This chain joins TRBV7-8 and TRBJ2-4; TRBD1 matches at 10 bases. The CDR3 has 14 residues. Germline CDR1 SGHVS, CDR2 FQNEAQ. V was clipped by 2 bases and J by 9 bases; unmatched bases: 4.

This clonotype appeared many times. The V call is TRBV7-2, the J call TRBJ2-7, with D uncertain. Germline CDR1 reads SGHTA; CDR2 reads FQGNSA. The CDR3 runs to 12 residues. Trimming removed 5 bases at V and 7 bases at J, with 12 bases between. In DNA form, the CDR3 reads TGTGCCAGCAGCCGACTGTTAGGGGAGCAGTACTTC. Translation: CASSRLLGEQYF.

The V gene is TRBV30, the J gene TRBJ2-2, with 7 bases aligning to TRBD2. The ends lost 3 bases at V and 7 bases at J; junction bases unmatched: 5. CDR1 is GTSNPN, CDR2 SVGIG, per germline (reference sequence). This CDR3 is 13 amino acids long. CDR3 residues: CAWRGRGVGELFF. CDR3 bases: TGTGCCTGGAGAGGGAGGGGAGTCGGGGAGCTGTTTTTT.

This clonotype has at least ten counts. The rearrangement links TRBV5-1 to TRBJ2-7, with TRBD2 as a possible D gene (5 bases). Trimming cost V 4 bases and J 3 bases, with 14 bases left between them. CDR1 is SGHRS and CDR2 is YFSETQ in the germline V gene. The CDR3 is 14 amino acids. The CDR3 bases are TGCGCCAGCAGCCCCTCGCAGCGGTTCTACGAGCAGTACTTC. Amino acids: CASSPSQRFYEQYF.

V gene TRBV11-2 combines with J gene TRBJ2-1, with TRBD2 matching 8 bases. V gave up 5 bases and J gave up 4 bases; unmatched junction bases: 10. The germline V gene has CDR1 SGHAT and CDR2 FQNNGV. This CDR3 has 16 residues. In DNA, the CDR3 is TGTGCCAGCAGCCCCCGAGCGGGAGCACTGTACAATGAGCAGTTCTTC. This gives the protein CASSPRAGALYNEQFF.